This is a list of T cell receptor beta chains from one sample in a study of blood T cell repertoires in COVID-19. The table came from immunoSEQ multiplex PCR; TCRdb's copy has only in-frame clones and leaves some out. The sample includes around 250,000 clones, about 91% of them seen just once. Sequencing was carried out using PBMCs or T cells enriched from blood (not recorded which). These receptors were obtained from a human donor in a cohort exposed to, infected with or recovered from COVID-19 (not recorded which). The donor label of this sample is uncertain. The CDR3 runs from the conserved cysteine through the conserved F or W. The order of the fields is CDR3 protein, J gene, V gene.

CASSQFGNTIYF,TRBJ1-3,TRBV14
CASSFYDRGEQYF,TRBJ2-7,TRBV5-5
CASSPDREHEQYF,TRBJ2-7,TRBV18
CASTDGTYTQYF,TRBJ2-3,TRBV7-2
CASAMTARSYNSPLHF,TRBJ1-6,TRBV12-5
CASSPPGQGVTIQYF,TRBJ2-4,TRBV4-1
CASSERGLGAEAFF,TRBJ1-1,TRBV2
CASTQGYTF,TRBJ1-2,TRBV2
CASSLGGRGTETQYF,TRBJ2-5,TRBV5-4
CASSQDRGSNQPQHF,TRBJ1-5,TRBV3-1/TRBV3-2
CASSQRSSYNEQFF,TRBJ2-1,TRBV18
CASGHGTEAFF,TRBJ1-1,TRBV12-3/TRBV12-4
CASSLDTANYEQYF,TRBJ2-7,TRBV5-1
CASSFGQLSGNTIYF,TRBJ1-3,TRBV2
CASSEGGLKPNYGYTF,TRBJ1-2,TRBV2
CAWSADVGASGQFF,TRBJ2-1,TRBV30
CAIRSGGDLGDTQYF,TRBJ2-3,TRBV10-3
CASSPNPGGPLNTEAFF,TRBJ1-1,TRBV4-1
CASSSGTELLSRGYTF,TRBJ1-2,TRBV7-9
CASSLGTGGLEKLFF,TRBJ1-4,TRBV13
CASSLGQGPLLGGYTF,TRBJ1-2,TRBV5-4
CATSRGASGVDTQYF,TRBJ2-3,TRBV15
CASTHGDRGTDTQYF,TRBJ2-3,TRBV2
CASSQRTGKNTEAFF,TRBJ1-1,TRBV14
CASSFRDRDYNEQFF,TRBJ2-1,TRBV5-4
CASSLGRTGGSPLHF,TRBJ1-6,TRBV5-1
CASSRIGTGGLANEKLFF,TRBJ1-4,TRBV27
CASSEQNQYEQYF,TRBJ2-7,TRBV2
CASSYSGRGQYF,TRBJ2-7,TRBV6-5
CATSSWANTEAFF,TRBJ1-1,TRBV24-1
CASNYGGQPQHF,TRBJ1-5,TRBV12-3/TRBV12-4
CASMSGSYNSPLHF,TRBJ1-6,TRBV27
CASSQAGSTDTQYF,TRBJ2-3,TRBV4-1
CASARQGHEQYF,TRBJ2-7,TRBV10-2
CASSLVGTGGSLAYNEQFF,TRBJ2-1,TRBV13
CASSFEAEKLFF,TRBJ1-4,TRBV12-3/TRBV12-4
CASSSSYLATNEKLFF,TRBJ1-4,TRBV19
CASRSGGAYEQYF,TRBJ2-7,TRBV6-5
CASSPRGQGNSPLHF,TRBJ1-6,TRBV5-6
CASIPGTGSSYNSPLHF,TRBJ1-6,TRBV2
CASSSGQEAFF,TRBJ1-1,TRBV5-6
CAGAGTRFEDEQFF,TRBJ2-1,TRBV6-5
CAPGQLNYEQYF,TRBJ2-7,TRBV30
CASSLLDLGGEKLFF,TRBJ1-4,TRBV7-8
CASTRDRRNQPQHF,TRBJ1-5,TRBV6-4
CASSLAGETQYF,TRBJ2-5,TRBV5-1
CASSLSGSSEGYTF,TRBJ1-2,TRBV5-4
CASSPGGPVNANEKLFF,TRBJ1-4,TRBV4-1
CAIRDRDRGAQETQYF,TRBJ2-5,TRBV10-3
CASGTGSTDTQYF,TRBJ2-3,TRBV19
CASSVVSRGPGELFF,TRBJ2-2,TRBV9
CASSQDETSYEQYF,TRBJ2-7,TRBV4-1
CASSLGGQSSYEQYF,TRBJ2-7,TRBV5-1
CASTTGNHYGYTF,TRBJ1-2,TRBV19
CASSLTENTQYF,TRBJ2-3,TRBV5-1
CSVDSYRGFGYTF,TRBJ1-2,TRBV29-1
CASSYWQGGYGYTF,TRBJ1-2,TRBV6-2/TRBV6-3
CATSRGQGASGYTF,TRBJ1-2,TRBV15
CASSLQGRAYSPLHF,TRBJ1-6,TRBV27
CASSPFRRGGSYNEQFF,TRBJ2-1,TRBV27